The 29 T cell receptor beta chains reported below all come from one sample, sequenced in a study of T-cell reconstitution after alpha-beta-depleted transplantation in children. The TCRbeta library incorporated unique molecular identifiers. MiXCR, run by TCRdb on the PCR reads, gives a single entry per CDR3 protein. Among approximately 1,000,000 distinct CDR3 sequences, under 30% were seen once, and the ten largest hold about 28%. The sequencing here drew on PBMCs, mostly from graft donor cells, taken 360 days after TCRalphabeta/CD19-depleted stem cell transplant. The receptors were gathered from a boy under three years old who had a stem cell transplant for SCID, so the T cells may come from the graft donor.

The chain has TRBV28 and TRBJ2-4; D assignment may be TRBD1 or TRBD2 (6 bases each). Germline loops: CDR1 MDHEN, CDR2 SYDVKM. Trimming stripped 3 bases from V and 1 base from J, with 10 bases between. The CDR3 is 15 residues long. The CDR3 DNA reads TGTGCCAGCAGTTTTTCGGGGGCGGCCAAAAACATTCAGTACTTC. This sequence encodes CASSFSGAAKNIQYF.

This chain links TRBV6-1 with TRBJ2-2, with no clear D. This CDR3 has 13 residues. Germline loops: CDR1 MNHNS, CDR2 SASEGT. V shed 3 bases and J shed 5 bases, with 7 bases lying between them. CDR3 in DNA: TGTGCCAGCAGTGAGATGGGAACCGGGGAGCTGTTTTTT. This encodes CASSEMGTGELFF.

This clonotype was counted at least ten times. This chain joins TRBV7-9 and TRBJ2-5; D uncertain. The germline V and J ends were trimmed by 1 base and 1 base, with 7 bases remaining between them. This CDR3 has 14 amino acids. Germline V gives CDR1 SEHNR, CDR2 FQNEAQ (reference sequence). This CDR3 reads CASSLGSSQETQYF. The CDR3 DNA reads TGTGCCAGCAGCTTAGGGTCCAGCCAAGAGACCCAGTACTTC. The full variable domain, in which reference TRBV7-9 and TRBJ2-5 provide the parts outside the CDR3, is DTGVSQNPRHKITKRGQNVTFRCDPISEHNRLYWYRQTLGQGPEFLTYFQNEAQLEKSRLLSDRFSAERPKGSFSTLEIQRTEQGDSAMYLCASSLGSSQETQYFGPGTRLLVL.

This clonotype was detected a few times. The rearrangement uses TRBV6-5 and TRBJ2-1; 7 bases align to TRBD2. V lost 4 bases, J lost 4 bases, and 13 bases stayed unmatched. The CDR3 spans 17 residues. Germline lookup yields CDR1 MNHEY and CDR2 SVGAGI. The CDR3 DNA follows: TGTGCCAGCAGTTCACGACTTGCCAGCGGGGATTACAATGAGCAGTTCTTC. Protein product: CASSSRLASGDYNEQFF.

This clonotype appeared a few times. The rearrangement joins TRBV6-1 to TRBJ1-2, with 7 bases lining up with TRBD1. The J segment lost 0 bases and the V segment lost 6 bases, leaving 7 bases of the junction unmatched. The germline V gene encodes CDR1 MNHNS and CDR2 SASEGT. This CDR3 has 15 amino acids. The CDR3 DNA is TGTGCCAGCAGCCCTTACAGGGGAACTAACTATGGCTACACCTTC. It codes for CASSPYRGTNYGYTF.

The chain carries TRBV20-1 and TRBJ2-5; TRBD2 matches 12 bases. Unmatched junction bases numbered 5, after V lost 0 bases and J lost 0 bases. Germline V lookup: CDR1 DFQATT, CDR2 SNEGSKA (reference sequence). CDR3 size: 17 residues. CDR3 region: CSARDPRLAGDQETQYF. The CDR3 region has the DNA TGCAGTGCTAGAGATCCGAGACTAGCGGGGGACCAAGAGACCCAGTACTTC.

This clonotype was detected only a few times. The V call is TRBV15, the J call TRBJ2-7; 7 nucleotides line up with TRBD1. V dropped 3 bases and J dropped 6; count of bases not matched to a gene: 5. The CDR3 extends over 13 amino acids. Per germline, CDR1 LNHNV and CDR2 YYDKDF (reference sequence). DNA for the CDR3: TGTGCCACCAGCAGGACAGGGTCGCGCGAGCAGTACTTC. Protein sequence: CATSRTGSREQYF. The variable domain in full, completed from reference TRBV15 and TRBJ2-7, reads DAMVIQNPRYQVTQFGKPVTLSCSQTLNHNVMYWYQQKSSQAPKLLFHYYDKDFNNEADTPDNFQSRRPNTSFCFLDIRSPGLGDTAMYLCATSRTGSREQYFGPGTRLTVT.

The chain links TRBV10-3 to TRBJ2-7, with 8 bases matching TRBD2. Germline V gene sequence: CDR1 ENHRY, CDR2 SYGVKD. This CDR3 region has 16 residues. V shed 0 bases and J 2 bases; nucleotides not matched to a gene: 6. CDR3 in amino acids: CAISESRTGLAYEQYF. CDR3 bases: TGTGCCATCAGTGAGTCGAGGACGGGACTAGCCTACGAGCAGTACTTC.

The gene calls are TRBV2 and TRBJ1-6, with 9 bases aligning to TRBD1. Germline loops: CDR1 SNHLY, CDR2 FYNNEI. The trim removed 4 bases at V and 0 bases at J, leaving 7 bases unmatched. This CDR3 comprises 18 residues. CDR3 DNA: TGTGCCAGCAGTGCTAGAGGGACAGGGAGCTCCTATAATTCACCCCTCCACTTT. The encoded protein is CASSARGTGSSYNSPLHF.

The chain joins TRBV20-1 to TRBJ1-1, with TRBD1 identical over 8 bases. Trimming cost V 3 bases and J 5 bases; bases outside gene matches: 8. The CDR3 spans 14 residues. Looked up from germline, CDR1 is DFQATT and CDR2 is SNEGSKA (reference sequence). The CDR3 nucleotides are TGCAGTGCTAGGAGATTCAGGGGGCGAACTGAAGCTTTCTTT. It translates to CSARRFRGRTEAFF.

CDR3 sequence: CASSQDWLAGIEEQFF. Written as DNA, the CDR3 is TGCGCCAGCAGCCAAGATTGGCTAGCGGGGATAGAGGAGCAGTTCTTC. This chain links TRBV4-3 with TRBJ2-1; TRBD2 matches at 9 bases. Germline CDR1 is LGHNA and CDR2 is YSLEER. V lost 0 bases, J lost 10 bases, and 10 bases stayed unmatched. This CDR3 region has 16 residues.

This clonotype was detected only a few times. The chain has TRBV7-9 and TRBJ2-3; D is perhaps TRBD2 (5 bases). V lost 3 bases and J 2 bases, leaving 9 bases between the germline ends. The germline gives CDR1 SEHNR, CDR2 FQNEAQ (reference sequence). The CDR3 is made up of 14 amino acids. CDR3 sequence reads: CASSFGSYTDTQYF. The CDR3 DNA is TGTGCCAGCAGCTTTGGGAGCTACACAGATACGCAGTATTTT.

This sequence joins TRBV6-2 or TRBV6-3 and TRBJ2-5; 10 bases fit TRBD2. This CDR3 spans 15 amino acids. Per the germline V gene, CDR1 is MNHEY and CDR2 is SVGEGT. Trimming took 2 bases from V and 2 from J; bases not matched to a gene: 2. The CDR3 DNA reads as TGTGCCAGCAGTTACGAAGCGGGGGGGCAAGAGACCCAGTACTTC. Residues: CASSYEAGGQETQYF.

Only a few counts were recorded for this clonotype. The V call is TRBV7-9, the J call TRBJ1-2, with 8 bases lining up with TRBD1. With 4 bases clipped from V and 8 bases from J, the junction kept 12 bases outside the gene matches. This CDR3 has 15 amino acids. Germline loops: CDR1 SEHNR, CDR2 FQNEAQ (reference sequence). This CDR3 reads CASSSLRQGRRGYTF. In nucleotides, the CDR3 is TGTGCCAGCAGCTCGCTTCGACAGGGGAGGAGGGGCTACACCTTC.

This clonotype occurred once. The junction departs from germline at one end; a sequencing error may be responsible. V is TRBV10-3 and J is TRBJ2-2; possible D gene TRBD2, 7 bases. CDR3 size: 16 residues. Germline CDR1 reads ENHRY; CDR2 reads SYGVKD. The CDR3 loop reads CALRPAVGGPTGELFF. Written as DNA, the CDR3 is TGTGCCCTCAGACCCGCGGTGGGGGGGCCCACCGGGGAGCTGTTTTTT.

V usage is TRBV9 and J usage is TRBJ1-4; no clear D gene. Trimming stripped 4 bases from V and 7 bases from J, with 14 bases between. From germline, CDR1 is SGDLS and CDR2 YYNGEE. The CDR3 extends over 14 amino acids. Here the CDR3 reads CASSPLRGGEKLFF. The CDR3, as DNA: TGTGCCAGCAGCCCCCTGAGAGGCGGTGAAAAACTGTTTTTT.

This rearrangement joins TRBV10-3 to TRBJ2-1; 9 bases align to TRBD2. CDR1 and CDR2 from the germline V gene are ENHRY and SYGVKD. The CDR3 covers 16 residues. The ends lost 2 bases at V and 5 bases at J; junction bases unmatched: 7. The CDR3 reads CAISETAGGPNNEQFF. CDR3 DNA sequence: TGTGCCATCAGTGAGACGGCGGGGGGGCCAAACAATGAGCAGTTCTTC.

This clonotype turned up a few times. This chain joins TRBV4-1 and TRBJ2-5; 8 positions match TRBD1. This CDR3 contains 18 residues. Trimming cost V 4 bases and J 5 bases; bases outside gene matches: 18. CDR1 MGHRA and CDR2 YSYEKL come from the germline V gene. The CDR3 DNA reads TGCGCCAGCAGCCTGGACAGGGAGCATCCAACAATTCTGGAGACCCAGTACTTC. Its protein product is CASSLDREHPTILETQYF.

The chain joins TRBV7-6 to TRBJ2-7, with 7 bases fitting TRBD2. V gave up 5 bases and J gave up 7 bases; unmatched junction bases: 5. The CDR3 contains 12 residues. In germline, CDR1 is SGHVS, CDR2 FNYEAQ. The CDR3 DNA is TGTGCCAGCAGCCGAAACGGGGGGGAGCAGTACTTC. Its translation is CASSRNGGEQYF.

This chain joins TRBV4-2 and TRBJ2-5; D gene unclear. CDR1 is LGHNA, CDR2 YNFKEQ, per germline. This CDR3 is built from 15 residues. V was cut by 2 bases and J by 1 base, with 11 bases left in between. As DNA, the CDR3 is TGTGCCAGCAGCCAAAACGACTTATTCCAAGAGACCCAGTACTTC. Encoded protein: CASSQNDLFQETQYF.

This clonotype was seen only a few times. This chain joins TRBV5-1 and TRBJ2-5; 11 nucleotides agree with TRBD2. The V segment lost 4 bases and the J segment 4 bases; nucleotides outside the gene matches: 6. CDR1 is SGHRS and CDR2 is YFSETQ in the germline V gene. The CDR3 runs to 15 residues. The CDR3 region has the DNA TGCGCCAGCAGCCTTTCCCTAGCGGGGGGAGAGACCCAGTACTTC. Its translation is CASSLSLAGGETQYF.

The rearrangement links TRBV7-6 to TRBJ2-3; D remains unclear. This CDR3 region has 15 residues. CDR1 is SGHVS and CDR2 is FNYEAQ in the germline V gene. Trimming took off 7 bases at V and 0 bases at J, with 14 bases between the two ends. The CDR3: CASNRPGLSTDTQYF. The DNA of the CDR3 is TGTGCCAGCAACAGACCGGGCCTTAGCACAGATACGCAGTATTTT.

The V gene is TRBV5-1, the J gene TRBJ2-7, with D perhaps matching TRBD2 (5 bases). The V gene lost 1 base and the J gene lost 6 bases, with 23 bases spanning the gap. The CDR3 totals 17 residues. CDR1 is SGHRS and CDR2 is YFSETQ in the germline V gene. The DNA of the CDR3 is TGCGCCAGCAGCTTGTCCCCCGGACTCCTAAGATTGGGCGAGCAGTACTTC. Translated: CASSLSPGLLRLGEQYF.

This chain uses TRBV4-2 with TRBJ2-4, with D maybe TRBD1 (6 bases). CDR1 is LGHNA, CDR2 YNFKEQ, per germline. This CDR3 has 16 amino acids. The ends were cut back, 1 base at V and 1 base at J, with 11 bases in the middle. CDR3 amino acids: CASSQGRGLAKNIQYF. The CDR3 nucleotides read TGTGCCAGCAGCCAAGGCAGGGGATTGGCCAAAAACATTCAGTACTTC.

The rearrangement uses TRBV5-1 and TRBJ2-1; 8 bases agree with TRBD1. CDR3 length equals 15 residues. CDR1 is SGHRS and CDR2 is YFSETQ in the germline V gene. V shed 2 bases, J shed 3 bases, and the junction held 4 bases outside the gene matches. The CDR3 DNA reads as TGCGCCAGCAGCTTTGCGGGACAGGTCTACAATGAGCAGTTCTTC. This translates into CASSFAGQVYNEQFF.

This chain joins TRBV10-3 and TRBJ2-7, with TRBD1 matching 7 bases. Germline CDR1 is ENHRY and CDR2 is SYGVKD. With 6 bases clipped from V and 0 bases from J, the junction kept 8 bases outside the gene matches. The CDR3 spans 15 residues. This CDR3 reads CAIRTGTDLSYEQYF. CDR3 nucleotide sequence: TGTGCCATCAGGACTGGGACAGATCTCTCCTACGAGCAGTACTTC.

The rearrangement joins TRBV11-1 to TRBJ2-3, with TRBD2 matching over 16 bases. Germline loops: CDR1 SGHAT, CDR2 FQDESV (reference sequence). The CDR3 is 18 residues long. V was pared by 1 base and J by 4 bases, with 5 bases of the junction left unmatched. CDR3 nucleotides: TGTGCCAGCAGCTTAGTGGGACTAGCGGGGGGGCCGGCAGATACGCAGTATTTT. It is translated as CASSLVGLAGGPADTQYF.

This chain links TRBV18 with TRBJ2-3, with 9 bases fitting TRBD2. Germline values: CDR1 KGHSH, CDR2 LQKENI. V lost 3 bases to trimming and J lost 1 base; unmatched junction nucleotides: 8. The CDR3 totals 17 residues. The CDR3 DNA is TGTGCCAGCTCACCCACTCGAGTAGCGGGGGGCACAGATACGCAGTATTTT. Translating gives CASSPTRVAGGTDTQYF. The whole variable domain, filled in from reference TRBV18 and TRBJ2-3, reads NAGVMQNPRHLVRRRGQEARLRCSPMKGHSHVYWYRQLPEEGLKFMVYLQKENIIDESGMPKERFSAEFPKEGPSILRIQQVVRGDSAAYFCASSPTRVAGGTDTQYFGPGTRLTVL.

This clonotype was observed a handful of times. V gene TRBV20-1 combines with J gene TRBJ2-3; the D gene could be TRBD1 or TRBD2 (5 bases each). In germline, CDR1 is DFQATT, CDR2 SNEGSKA (reference sequence). This CDR3 comprises 14 residues. Trimming shortened V by 3 bases and J by 0 bases, and 10 bases separated the two germline ends. CDR3: CSARRGPSTDTQYF. DNA for the CDR3: TGCAGTGCTAGGAGGGGCCCAAGCACAGATACGCAGTATTTT.